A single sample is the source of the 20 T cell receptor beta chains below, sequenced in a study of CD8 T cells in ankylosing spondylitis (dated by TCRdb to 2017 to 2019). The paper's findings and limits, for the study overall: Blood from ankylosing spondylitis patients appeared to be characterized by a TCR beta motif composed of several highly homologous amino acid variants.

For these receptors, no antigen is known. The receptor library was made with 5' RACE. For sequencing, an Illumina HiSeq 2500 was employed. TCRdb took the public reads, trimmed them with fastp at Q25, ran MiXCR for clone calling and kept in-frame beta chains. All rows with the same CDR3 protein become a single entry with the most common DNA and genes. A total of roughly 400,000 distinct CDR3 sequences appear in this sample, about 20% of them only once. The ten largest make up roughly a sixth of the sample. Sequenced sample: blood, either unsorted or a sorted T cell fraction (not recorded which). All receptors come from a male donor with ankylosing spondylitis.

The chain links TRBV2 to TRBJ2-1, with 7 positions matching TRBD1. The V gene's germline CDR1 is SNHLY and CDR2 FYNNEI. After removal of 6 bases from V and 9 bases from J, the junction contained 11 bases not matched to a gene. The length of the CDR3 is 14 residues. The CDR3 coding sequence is TGTGCCAGCAGAGACCTTACAGGGGCCGCTGAGCAGTTCTTC. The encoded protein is CASRDLTGAAEQFF.

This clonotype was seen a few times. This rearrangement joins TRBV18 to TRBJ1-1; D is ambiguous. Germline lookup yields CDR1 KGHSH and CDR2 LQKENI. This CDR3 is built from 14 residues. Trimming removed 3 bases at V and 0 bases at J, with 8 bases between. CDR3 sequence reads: CASSPPTLNTEAFF. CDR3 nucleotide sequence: TGTGCCAGCTCACCCCCCACATTGAACACTGAAGCTTTCTTT.

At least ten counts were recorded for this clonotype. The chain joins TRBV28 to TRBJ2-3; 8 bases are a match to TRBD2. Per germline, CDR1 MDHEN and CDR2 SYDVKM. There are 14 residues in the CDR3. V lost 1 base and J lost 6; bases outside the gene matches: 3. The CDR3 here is CASSLLAGSDTQYF. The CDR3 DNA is TGTGCCAGCAGTTTATTAGCGGGGTCCGATACGCAGTATTTT.

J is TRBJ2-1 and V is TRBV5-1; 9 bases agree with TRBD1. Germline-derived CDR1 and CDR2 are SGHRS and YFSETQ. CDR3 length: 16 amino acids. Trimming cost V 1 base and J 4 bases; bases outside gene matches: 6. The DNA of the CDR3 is TGCGCCAGCAGCTTGAGAATCGGGACAGGGTACAATGAGCAGTTCTTC. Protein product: CASSLRIGTGYNEQFF.

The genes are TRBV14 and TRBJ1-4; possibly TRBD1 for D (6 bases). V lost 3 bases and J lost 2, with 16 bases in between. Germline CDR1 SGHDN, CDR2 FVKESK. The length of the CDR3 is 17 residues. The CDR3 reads CASSQDLTDRTNEKLFF. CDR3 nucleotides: TGTGCCAGCAGCCAGGATCTGACAGACAGGACTAATGAAAAACTGTTTTTT.

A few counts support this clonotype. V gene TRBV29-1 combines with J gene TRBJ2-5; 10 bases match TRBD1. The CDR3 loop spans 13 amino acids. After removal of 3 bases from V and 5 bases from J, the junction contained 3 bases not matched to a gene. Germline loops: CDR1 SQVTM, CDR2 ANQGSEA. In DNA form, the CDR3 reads TGCAGCGTTGAGGGACAGGGGTGGGAGACCCAGTACTTC. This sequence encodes CSVEGQGWETQYF. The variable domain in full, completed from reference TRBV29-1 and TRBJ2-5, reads SAVISQKPSRDICQRGTSLTIQCQVDSQVTMMFWYRQQPGQSLTLIATANQGSEATYESGFVIDKFPISRPNLTFSTLTVSNMSPEDSSIYLCSVEGQGWETQYFGPGTRLLVL.

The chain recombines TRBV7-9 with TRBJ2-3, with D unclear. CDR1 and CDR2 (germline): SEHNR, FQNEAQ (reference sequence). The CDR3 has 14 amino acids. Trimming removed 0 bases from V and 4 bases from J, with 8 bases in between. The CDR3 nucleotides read TGTGCCAGCAGCTTAGCATTCGGTTCAGATACGCAGTATTTT. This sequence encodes CASSLAFGSDTQYF.

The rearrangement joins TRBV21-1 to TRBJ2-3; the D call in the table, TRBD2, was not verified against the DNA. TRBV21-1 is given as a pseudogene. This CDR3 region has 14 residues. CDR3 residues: CASSGAGREDTQYF. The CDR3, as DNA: TGTGCCAGCAGCGGGGCAGGGAGGGAAGATACGCAGTATTTT.

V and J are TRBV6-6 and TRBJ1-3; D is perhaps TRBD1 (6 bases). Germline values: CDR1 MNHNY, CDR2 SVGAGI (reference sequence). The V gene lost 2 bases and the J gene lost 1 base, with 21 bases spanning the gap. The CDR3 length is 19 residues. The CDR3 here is CASSYGQPGWGGSGNTIYF. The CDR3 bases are TGTGCCAGCAGTTACGGACAGCCGGGTTGGGGAGGATCTGGAAACACCATATATTTT.

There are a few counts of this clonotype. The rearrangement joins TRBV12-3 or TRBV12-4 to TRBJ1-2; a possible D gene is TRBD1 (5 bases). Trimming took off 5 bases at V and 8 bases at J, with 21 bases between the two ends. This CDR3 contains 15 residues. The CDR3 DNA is TGTGCCAGCAGTCCGAATCGACAGAATCTCGACGGCTACACCTTC. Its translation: CASSPNRQNLDGYTF.

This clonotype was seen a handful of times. The CDR3 DNA reads TGTGCCAGCAGCCTAGCCGGCAGGCAGTTCTTC. Encoded protein: CASSLAGRQFF. The chain is built from TRBV6-6 and TRBJ2-1; possibly TRBD2 for D (5 bases). The CDR3 runs to 11 residues. Germline V gives CDR1 MNHNY, CDR2 SVGAGI (reference sequence). V lost 6 bases and J lost 12, with 12 bases in between.

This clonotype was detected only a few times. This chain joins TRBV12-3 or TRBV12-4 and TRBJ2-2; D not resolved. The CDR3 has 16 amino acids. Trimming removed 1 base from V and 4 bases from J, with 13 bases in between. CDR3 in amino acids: CASSLGGDSVTGELFF. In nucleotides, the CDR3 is TGTGCCAGCAGTTTAGGAGGTGATTCCGTCACCGGGGAGCTGTTTTTT.

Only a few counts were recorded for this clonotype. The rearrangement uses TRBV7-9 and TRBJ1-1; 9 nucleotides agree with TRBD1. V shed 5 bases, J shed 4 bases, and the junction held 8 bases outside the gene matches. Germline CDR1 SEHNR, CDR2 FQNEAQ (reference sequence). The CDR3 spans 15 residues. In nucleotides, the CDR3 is TGTGCCAGCAGCCGGGGGGACAGGGTGGCCACTGAAGCTTTCTTT. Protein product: CASSRGDRVATEAFF.

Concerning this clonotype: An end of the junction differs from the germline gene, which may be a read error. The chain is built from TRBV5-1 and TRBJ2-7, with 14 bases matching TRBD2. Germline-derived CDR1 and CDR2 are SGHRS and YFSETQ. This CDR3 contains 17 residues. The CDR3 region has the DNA TGCGCCAGCGGCTTACTTACCGGGACTAGCGGGAGATACGAGCAGTACTTC. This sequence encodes CASGLLTGTSGRYEQYF.

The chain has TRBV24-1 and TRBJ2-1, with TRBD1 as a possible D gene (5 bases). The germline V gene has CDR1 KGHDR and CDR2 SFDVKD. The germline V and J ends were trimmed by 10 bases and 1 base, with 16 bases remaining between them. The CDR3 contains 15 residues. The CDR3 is CATSNSRGSYNEQFF. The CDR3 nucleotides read TGTGCCACTTCGAACTCTAGGGGATCCTACAATGAGCAGTTCTTC.

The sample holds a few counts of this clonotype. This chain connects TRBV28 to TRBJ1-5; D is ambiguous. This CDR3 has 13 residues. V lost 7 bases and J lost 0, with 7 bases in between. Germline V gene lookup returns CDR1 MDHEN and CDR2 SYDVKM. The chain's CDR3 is CASKWVSNQPQHF. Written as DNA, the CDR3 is TGTGCCAGCAAATGGGTTAGCAATCAGCCCCAGCATTTT.

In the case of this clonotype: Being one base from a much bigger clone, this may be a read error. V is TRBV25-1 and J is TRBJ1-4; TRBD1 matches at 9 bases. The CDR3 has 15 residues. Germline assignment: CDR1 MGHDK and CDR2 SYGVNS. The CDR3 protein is CTSSTGTGWFEKLFF. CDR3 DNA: TGTACCAGCAGTACCGGGACAGGGTGGTTTGAAAAACTGTTTTTT.

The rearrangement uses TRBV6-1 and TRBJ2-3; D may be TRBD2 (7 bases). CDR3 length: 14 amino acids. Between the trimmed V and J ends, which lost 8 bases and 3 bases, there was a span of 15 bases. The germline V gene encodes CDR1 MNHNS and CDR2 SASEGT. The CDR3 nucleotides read TGTGCCAGCCGGGGGGCTCAGGGGACAGATACGCAGTATTTT. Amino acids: CASRGAQGTDTQYF.

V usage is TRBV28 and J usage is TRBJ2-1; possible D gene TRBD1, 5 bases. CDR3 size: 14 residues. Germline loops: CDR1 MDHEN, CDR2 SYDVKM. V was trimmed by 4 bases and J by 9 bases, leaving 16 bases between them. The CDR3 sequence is CASSSHKGSSEQFF. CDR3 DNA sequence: TGTGCCAGCAGTTCCCACAAGGGGTCGAGTGAGCAGTTCTTC.

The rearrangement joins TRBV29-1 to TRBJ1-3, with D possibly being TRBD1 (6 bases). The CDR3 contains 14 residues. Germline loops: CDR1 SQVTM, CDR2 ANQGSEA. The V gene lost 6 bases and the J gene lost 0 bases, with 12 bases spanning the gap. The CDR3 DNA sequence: TGCAGCGTGACGGGGGCAGACTCTGGAAACACCATATATTTT. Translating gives CSVTGADSGNTIYF.